This T cell receptor beta chain stems from a study of regulatory T cells in long-lasting Graves disease. General observations from the study: Owing to a sample size that was small, accuracy may have been reduced. Persistent disease samples used TRBV28, TRBJ1-2 and TRBJ2-5 preferentially.

Worth noting for this clonotype: The antigen is unknown.

The CDR3 consists of 15 residues. The V and J ends lost 5 bases and 7 bases, in that order; junction bases with no gene match: 8. Germline V gene lookup returns CDR1 PRHDT and CDR2 FYEKMQ (reference sequence). TCR beta libraries were built with iRepertoire HTBI primers and Arm-PCR of CDR3 regions. Using its own MiXCR run on the multiplex PCR reads, TCRdb lists one record per CDR3 protein. Of about 470,000 distinct CDR3 sequences listed, 20% to 25% are singletons. Time point described: persistent/refractory GD, antithyroid drugs over 5 years with positive TRAb. The TCR library used RNA extracted from PBMCs. Patients all came to the study from an endocrinology department in Xi'an, China.

The TCR originated in a female donor with Graves disease. Source: peripheral blood mononuclear cells (PBMCs), taken when the disease was refractory, from a patient treated with antithyroid drugs. The V call is TRBV13, the J call TRBJ2-7; TRBD2 matches at 13 bases. The CDR3 DNA follows: TGTGCCAGCAGCGATAAGACTAGCGGGGGGAAAGAGCAGTACTTC. The encoded protein is CASSDKTSGGKEQYF.